These 5 T cell receptor beta chains originate from one sample sequenced in a study of control samples from healthy donors and cancer patients (dated by TCRdb to 2018 to 2021). Preparation of the library involved the immunoSEQ multiplex PCR assay. TCRdb retrieved this table from immuneACCESS and kept in-frame rearrangements only. Not all clones are present; in checked studies, unresolved V genes account for under half, and no reason is known for the remainder. This sample gives roughly 370,000 clones in total; roughly 90% of them show up just once. The top ten clones comprise around 6.8% of the sample. Material: PBMCs. All receptors derive from a middle-aged man with head and neck cancer.

The CDR3 spells CASSLGQGRQPQHF. For the CDR3, the DNA is TGTGCCAGCAGCCTAGGACAGGGAAGACAGCCCCAGCATTTT. V gene TRBV28 combines with J gene TRBJ1-5; TRBD1 aligns across 8 bases. The CDR3 runs to 14 residues. The J segment lost 7 bases and the V segment lost 6 bases, leaving 8 bases of the junction unmatched. The germline CDR1 and CDR2 sequences are MDHEN and SYDVKM.

This chain joins TRBV27 and TRBJ2-7; possible D gene TRBD2, 6 bases. CDR1 is MNHEY, CDR2 SMNVEV, per germline (reference sequence). The CDR3 covers 11 residues. Trimming pared 3 bases from V and 7 bases from J, leaving 7 bases between. This chain's CDR3 is CASSFSGEQYF. CDR3 bases: TGTGCCAGCAGTTTCAGCGGGGAGCAGTACTTC.

The chain couples TRBV24-1 to TRBJ1-5; D is undetermined. The CDR3 is 15 amino acids. Trimming removed 1 base from V and 3 bases from J, with 9 bases in between. Germline CDR1 and CDR2: KGHDR and SFDVKD. CDR3 nucleotide sequence: TGTGCCACCAGTGATTTAATCTGCTCCAATCAGCCCCAGCATTTT. Amino acids: CATSDLICSNQPQHF.

V gene TRBV12-5 combines with J gene TRBJ2-2, with 10 nucleotides matching TRBD1. Germline V gene sequence: CDR1 LGHNT, CDR2 FRNRAP. With 6 bases clipped from V and 9 bases from J, the junction kept 10 bases outside the gene matches. This CDR3 contains 15 residues. This CDR3 is CASGKGQGVSRELFF. CDR3 DNA: TGTGCTAGTGGCAAAGGACAGGGGGTTTCCCGGGAGCTGTTTTTT.

The chain has TRBV6-5 and TRBJ1-1, with D unresolved. Trimming shortened V by 8 bases and J by 3 bases, and 13 bases separated the two germline ends. The CDR3 spans 13 residues. The germline gives CDR1 MNHEY, CDR2 SVGAGI. This CDR3 is CASSASKDTEAFF. The DNA of the CDR3 is TGTGCCAGCTCAGCTAGTAAGGACACTGAAGCTTTCTTT.